This T cell receptor beta chain was captured in a study of T cells in women clearing cervical HPV infection. In the study overall: Only a few women had HLA typing results available.

The CDR3 has 16 amino acids. Germline CDR1 SGHVS, CDR2 FNYEAQ. Trimming took off 2 bases at V and 0 bases at J, with 11 bases between the two ends. As concerns this clone: The read ends 3 residues before the CDR3 terminus; that terminus is restored from the germline J gene.

Dot-blot hybridization genotyped cervical HPV amplified with MY09/MY11 PCR. TCRdb keeps only in-frame clones here, not all; method: immunoSEQ multiplex PCR. The sample's table shows about 25,000 clones. The chain recombines TRBV7-6 with TRBJ1-3; no clear D gene. Sequenced sample: blood buffy coat. The receptor comes from a woman aged 18 to 69 with a cervical HPV16 infection that either progressed to CIN3+ or cleared (not recorded which). Incomplete CDR3 DNA: TGTGCCAGCAGCTTACACTCGATCCTCTCTGGAAACACC. It yields the protein CASSLHSILSGNT. From start to end, the CDR3 is CASSLHSILSGNTIYF.